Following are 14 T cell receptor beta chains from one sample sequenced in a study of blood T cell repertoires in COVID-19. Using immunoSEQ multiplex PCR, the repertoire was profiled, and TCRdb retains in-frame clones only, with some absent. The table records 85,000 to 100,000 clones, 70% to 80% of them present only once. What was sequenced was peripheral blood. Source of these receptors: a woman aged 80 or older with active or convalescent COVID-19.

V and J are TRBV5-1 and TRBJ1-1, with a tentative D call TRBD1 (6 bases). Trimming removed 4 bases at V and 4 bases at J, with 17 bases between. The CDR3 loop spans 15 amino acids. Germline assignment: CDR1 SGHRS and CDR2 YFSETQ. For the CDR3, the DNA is TGCGCCAGCAGCCCGGGGGGCAGGCGGGGCACTGAAGCTTTCTTT. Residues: CASSPGGRRGTEAFF. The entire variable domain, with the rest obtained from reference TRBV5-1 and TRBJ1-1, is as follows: KAGVTQTPRYLIKTRGQQVTLSCSPISGHRSVSWYQQTPGQGLQFLFEYFSETQRNKGNFPGRFSGRQFSNSRSEMNVSTLELGDSALYLCASSPGGRRGTEAFFGQGTRLTVV.

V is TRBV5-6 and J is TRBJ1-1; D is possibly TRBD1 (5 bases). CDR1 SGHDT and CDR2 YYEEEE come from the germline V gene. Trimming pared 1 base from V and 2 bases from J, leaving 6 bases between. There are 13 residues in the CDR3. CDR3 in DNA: TGTGCCAGCAGCTTGAGGGGAAACACTGAAGCTTTCTTT. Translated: CASSLRGNTEAFF.

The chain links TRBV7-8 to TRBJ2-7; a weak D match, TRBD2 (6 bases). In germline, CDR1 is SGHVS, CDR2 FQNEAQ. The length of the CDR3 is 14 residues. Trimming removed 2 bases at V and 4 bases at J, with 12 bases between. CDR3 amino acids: CASSLRRAGYEQYF. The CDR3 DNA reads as TGTGCCAGCAGCTTAAGACGGGCGGGATACGAGCAGTACTTC.

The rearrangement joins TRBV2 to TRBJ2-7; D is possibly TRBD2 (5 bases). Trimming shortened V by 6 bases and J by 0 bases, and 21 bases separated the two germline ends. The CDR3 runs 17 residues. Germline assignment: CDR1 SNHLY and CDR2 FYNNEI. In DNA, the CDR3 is TGTGCCAGCAGAAAAAGCCCAGGAGGAACCAGCTCCTACGAGCAGTACTTC. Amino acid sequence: CASRKSPGGTSSYEQYF.

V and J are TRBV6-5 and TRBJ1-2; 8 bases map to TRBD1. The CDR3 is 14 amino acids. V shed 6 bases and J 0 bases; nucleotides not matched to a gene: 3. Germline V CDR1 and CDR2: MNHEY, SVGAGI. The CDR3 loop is CASRETGANYGYTF. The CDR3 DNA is TGTGCCAGCAGAGAGACAGGGGCTAACTATGGCTACACCTTC.

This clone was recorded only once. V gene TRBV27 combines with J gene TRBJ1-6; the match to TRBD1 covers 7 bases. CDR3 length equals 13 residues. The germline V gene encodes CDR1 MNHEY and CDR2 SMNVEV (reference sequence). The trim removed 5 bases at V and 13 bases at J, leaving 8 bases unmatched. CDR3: CASSPPTGMPLHF. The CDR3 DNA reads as TGTGCCAGCAGTCCTCCGACAGGGATGCCCCTCCACTTT.

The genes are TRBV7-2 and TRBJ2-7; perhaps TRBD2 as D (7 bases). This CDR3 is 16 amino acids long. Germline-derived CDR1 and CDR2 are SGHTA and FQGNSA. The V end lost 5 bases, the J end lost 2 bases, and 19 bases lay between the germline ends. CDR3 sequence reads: CASSPRLGRGTYEQYF. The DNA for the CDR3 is TGTGCCAGCAGCCCGCGGCTAGGGAGGGGGACCTACGAGCAGTACTTC.

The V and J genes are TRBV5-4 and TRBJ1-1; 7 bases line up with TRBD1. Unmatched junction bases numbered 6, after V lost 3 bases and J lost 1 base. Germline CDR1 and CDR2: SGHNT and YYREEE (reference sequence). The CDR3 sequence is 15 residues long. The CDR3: CASSSTGTGNTEAFF. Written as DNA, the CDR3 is TGTGCCAGCAGCTCGACAGGGACGGGGAACACTGAAGCTTTCTTT. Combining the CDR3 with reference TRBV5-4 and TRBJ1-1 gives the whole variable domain ETGVTQSPTHLIKTRGQQVTLRCSSQSGHNTVSWYQQALGQGPQFIFQYYREEENGRGNFPPRFSGLQFPNYSSELNVNALELDDSALYLCASSSTGTGNTEAFFGQGTRLTVV.

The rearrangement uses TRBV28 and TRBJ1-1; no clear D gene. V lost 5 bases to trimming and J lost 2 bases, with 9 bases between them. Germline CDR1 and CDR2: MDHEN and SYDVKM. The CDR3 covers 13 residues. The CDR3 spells CASSMTPNTEAFF. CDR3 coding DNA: TGTGCCAGCAGTATGACACCTAACACTGAAGCTTTCTTT.

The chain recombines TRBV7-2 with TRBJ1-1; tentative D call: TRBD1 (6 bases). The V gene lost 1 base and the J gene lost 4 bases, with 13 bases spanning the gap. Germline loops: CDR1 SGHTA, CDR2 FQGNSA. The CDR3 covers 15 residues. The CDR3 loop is CASSLVFNRATEAFF. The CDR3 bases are TGTGCCAGCAGCTTAGTGTTCAACAGGGCCACTGAAGCTTTCTTT.

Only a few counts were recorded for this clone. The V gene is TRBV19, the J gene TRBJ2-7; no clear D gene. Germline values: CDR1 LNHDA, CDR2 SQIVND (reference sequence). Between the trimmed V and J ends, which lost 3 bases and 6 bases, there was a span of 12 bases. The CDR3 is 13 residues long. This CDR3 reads CASSISSGREQYF. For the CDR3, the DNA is TGTGCCAGTAGTATTTCTTCTGGGCGCGAGCAGTACTTC. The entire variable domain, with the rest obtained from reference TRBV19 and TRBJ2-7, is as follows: DGGITQSPKYLFRKEGQNVTLSCEQNLNHDAMYWYRQDPGQGLRLIYYSQIVNDFQKGDIAEGYSVSREKKESFPLTVTSAQKNPTAFYLCASSISSGREQYFGPGTRLTVT.

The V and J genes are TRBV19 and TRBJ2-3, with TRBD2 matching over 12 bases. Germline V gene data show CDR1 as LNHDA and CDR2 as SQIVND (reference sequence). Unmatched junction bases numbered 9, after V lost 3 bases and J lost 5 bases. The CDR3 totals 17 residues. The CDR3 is CASSISRLAGAIDTQYF. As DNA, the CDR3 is TGTGCCAGTAGTATTTCTCGACTAGCGGGAGCAATAGATACGCAGTATTTT.

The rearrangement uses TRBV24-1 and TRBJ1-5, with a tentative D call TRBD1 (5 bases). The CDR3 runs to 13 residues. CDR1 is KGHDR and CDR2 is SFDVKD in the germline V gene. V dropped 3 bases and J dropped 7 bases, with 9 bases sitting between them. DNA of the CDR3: TGTGCCACCAGTGATGCAGGGTACCAGCCCCAGCATTTT. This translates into CATSDAGYQPQHF.

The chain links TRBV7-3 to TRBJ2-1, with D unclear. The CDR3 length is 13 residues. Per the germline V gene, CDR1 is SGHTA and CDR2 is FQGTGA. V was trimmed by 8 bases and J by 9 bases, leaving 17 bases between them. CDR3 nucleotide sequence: TGTGCCAGCGCGTTAAGATCTGGAGCTGAGCAGTTCTTC. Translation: CASALRSGAEQFF.